The TCR beta chain under discussion was sequenced for a study of OX40 agonist ivuxolimab in advanced cancers. Overall study: Checkpoint inhibitors had been given previously to 35% to 50% of patients.

Regarding this clone: The antigen is undetermined.

Sequenced by immunoSEQ multiplex PCR; TCRdb stores in-frame clones only, minus some. The sample shows under 90,000 clones, approximately 81% of them seen only once. Study-wide findings and caveats: At 0.1 to 3.0 mg/kg and by week 6, CD4+ and CD8+ T cells in the blood had expanded clonally.

The TCR originated in an adult with an advanced solid tumor such as melanoma, head and neck, liver or kidney cancer. The sample consisted of CD4+ or CD8+ T cells sorted from blood, taken in a trial of the OX40 agonist ivuxolimab.

The CDR3: CASSRTGRRVNTGELFF. In DNA form, the CDR3 reads TGTGCCAGCAGTCGGACAGGGAGAAGAGTGAACACCGGGGAGCTGTTTTTT. V gene TRBV7-2 combines with J gene TRBJ2-2, with TRBD1 matching over 8 bases. Germline assignment: CDR1 SGHTA and CDR2 FQGNSA. V gave up 6 bases and J gave up 1 base; unmatched junction bases: 10. This CDR3 region has 17 residues.